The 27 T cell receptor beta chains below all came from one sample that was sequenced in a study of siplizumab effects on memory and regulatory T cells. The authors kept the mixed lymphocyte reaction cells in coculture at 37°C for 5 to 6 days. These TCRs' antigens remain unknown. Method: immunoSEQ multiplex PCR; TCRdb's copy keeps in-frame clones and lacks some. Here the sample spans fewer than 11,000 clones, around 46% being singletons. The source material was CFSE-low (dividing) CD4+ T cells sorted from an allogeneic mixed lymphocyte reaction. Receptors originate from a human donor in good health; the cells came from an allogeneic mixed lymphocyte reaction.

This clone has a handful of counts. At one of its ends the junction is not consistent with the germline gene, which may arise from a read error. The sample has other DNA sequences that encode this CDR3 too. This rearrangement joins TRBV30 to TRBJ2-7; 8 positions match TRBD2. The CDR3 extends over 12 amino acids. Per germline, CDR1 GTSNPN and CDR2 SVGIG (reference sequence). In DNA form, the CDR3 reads TGTGCCTGGAGGGGGGGGCGGGGGGCGGTGCACTTC. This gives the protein CAWRGGRGAVHF.

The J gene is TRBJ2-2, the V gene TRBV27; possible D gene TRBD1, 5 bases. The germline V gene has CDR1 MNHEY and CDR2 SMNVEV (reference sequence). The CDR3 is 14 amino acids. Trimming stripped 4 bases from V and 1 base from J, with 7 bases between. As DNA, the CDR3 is TGTGCCAGCAGTTGGACAAGGAACACCGGGGAGCTGTTTTTT. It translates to CASSWTRNTGELFF.

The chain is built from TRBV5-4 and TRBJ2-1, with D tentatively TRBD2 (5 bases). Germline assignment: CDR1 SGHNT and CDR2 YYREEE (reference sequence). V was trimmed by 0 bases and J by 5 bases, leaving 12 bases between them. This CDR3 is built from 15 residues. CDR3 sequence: CASSLGTRRHNEQFF. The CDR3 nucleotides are TGTGCCAGCAGCTTGGGGACTCGAAGGCACAATGAGCAGTTCTTC.

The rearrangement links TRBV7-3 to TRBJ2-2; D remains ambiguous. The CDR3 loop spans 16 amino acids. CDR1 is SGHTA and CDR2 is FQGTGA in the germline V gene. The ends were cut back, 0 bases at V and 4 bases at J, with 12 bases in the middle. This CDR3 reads CASSLTLGPRTGELFF. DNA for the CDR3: TGTGCCAGCAGCTTAACGCTGGGTCCCCGCACCGGGGAGCTGTTTTTT.

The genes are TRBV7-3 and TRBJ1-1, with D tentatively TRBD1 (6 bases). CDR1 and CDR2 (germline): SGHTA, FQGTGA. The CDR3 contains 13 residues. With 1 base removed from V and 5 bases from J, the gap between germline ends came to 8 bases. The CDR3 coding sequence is TGTGCCAGCAGCTTAAGGCAGGGGACTGAAGCTTTCTTT. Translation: CASSLRQGTEAFF.

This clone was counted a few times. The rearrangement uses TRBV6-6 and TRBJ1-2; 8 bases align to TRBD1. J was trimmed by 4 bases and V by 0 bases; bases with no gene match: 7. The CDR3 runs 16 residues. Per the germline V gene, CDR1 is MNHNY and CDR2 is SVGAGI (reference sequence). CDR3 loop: CASSYSRPGGGYGYTF. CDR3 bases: TGTGCCAGCAGTTACTCGAGGCCAGGGGGCGGCTATGGCTACACCTTC.

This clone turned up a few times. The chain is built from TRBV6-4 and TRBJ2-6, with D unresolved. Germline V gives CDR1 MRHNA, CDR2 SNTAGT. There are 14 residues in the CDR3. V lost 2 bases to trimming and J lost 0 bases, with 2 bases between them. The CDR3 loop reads CASSDNSGANVLTF. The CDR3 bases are TGTGCCAGCAGTGACAACTCTGGGGCCAACGTCCTGACTTTC.

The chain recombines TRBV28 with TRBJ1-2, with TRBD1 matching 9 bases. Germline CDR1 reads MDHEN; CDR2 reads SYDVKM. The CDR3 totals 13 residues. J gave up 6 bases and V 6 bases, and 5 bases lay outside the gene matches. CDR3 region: CASRRDRGNGYTF. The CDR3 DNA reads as TGTGCCAGCAGAAGAGACAGGGGGAATGGCTACACCTTC.

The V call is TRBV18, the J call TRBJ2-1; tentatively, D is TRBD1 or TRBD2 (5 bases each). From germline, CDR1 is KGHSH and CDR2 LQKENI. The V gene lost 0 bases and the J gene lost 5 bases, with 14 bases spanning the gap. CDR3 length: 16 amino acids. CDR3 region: CASSPPFGARHNEQFF. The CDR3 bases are TGTGCCAGCTCACCACCGTTCGGGGCTCGGCACAATGAGCAGTTCTTC.

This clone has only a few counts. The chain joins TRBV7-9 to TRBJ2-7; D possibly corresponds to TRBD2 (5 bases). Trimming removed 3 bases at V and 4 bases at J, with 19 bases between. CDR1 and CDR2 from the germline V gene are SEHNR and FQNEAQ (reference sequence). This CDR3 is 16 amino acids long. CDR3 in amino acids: CASSLELIRSGYEQYF. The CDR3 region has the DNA TGTGCCAGCAGCTTGGAACTAATAAGAAGCGGTTACGAGCAGTACTTC.

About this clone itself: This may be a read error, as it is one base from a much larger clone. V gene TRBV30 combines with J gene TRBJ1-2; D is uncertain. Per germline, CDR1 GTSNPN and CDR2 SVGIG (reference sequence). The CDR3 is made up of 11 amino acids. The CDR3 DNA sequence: TGTGCCTGGAGTGGCAATTCAATCTACGCCTTC. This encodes CAWSGNSIYAF.

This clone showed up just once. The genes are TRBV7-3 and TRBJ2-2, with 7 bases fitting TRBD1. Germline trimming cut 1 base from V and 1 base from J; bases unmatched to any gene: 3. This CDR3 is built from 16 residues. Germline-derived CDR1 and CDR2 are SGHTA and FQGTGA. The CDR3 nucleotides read TGTGCCAGCAGCTTAATGGCAGGGGGGAACACCGGGGAGCTGTTTTTT. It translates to CASSLMAGGNTGELFF.

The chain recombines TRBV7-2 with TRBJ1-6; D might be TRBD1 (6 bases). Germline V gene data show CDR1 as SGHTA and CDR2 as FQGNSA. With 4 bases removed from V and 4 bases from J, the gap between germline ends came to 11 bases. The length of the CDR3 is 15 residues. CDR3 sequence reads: CASSSRDNYNSPLHF. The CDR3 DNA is TGTGCCAGCAGCTCACGGGACAATTATAATTCACCCCTCCACTTT.

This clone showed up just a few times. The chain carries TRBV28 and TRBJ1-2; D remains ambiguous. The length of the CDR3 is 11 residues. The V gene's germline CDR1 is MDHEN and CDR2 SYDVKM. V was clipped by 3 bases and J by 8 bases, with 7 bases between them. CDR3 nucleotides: TGTGCCAGCAGTTTGAAAAGAGGCTACACCTTC. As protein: CASSLKRGYTF.

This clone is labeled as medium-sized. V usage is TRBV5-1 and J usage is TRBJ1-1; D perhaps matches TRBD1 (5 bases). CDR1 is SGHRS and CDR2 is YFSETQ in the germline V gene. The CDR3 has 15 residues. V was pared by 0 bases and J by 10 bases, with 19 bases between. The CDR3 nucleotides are TGCGCCAGCAGCTTGGTAGGCGCCAGGGTGGTAGCAGCTTTCTTT. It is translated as CASSLVGARVVAAFF.

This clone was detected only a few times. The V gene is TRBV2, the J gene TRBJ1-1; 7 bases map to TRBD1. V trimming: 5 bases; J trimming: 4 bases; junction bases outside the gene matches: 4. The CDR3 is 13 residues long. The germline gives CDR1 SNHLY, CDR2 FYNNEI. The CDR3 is CASSSQGITEAFF. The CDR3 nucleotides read TGTGCCAGCAGTTCACAGGGGATCACTGAAGCTTTCTTT.

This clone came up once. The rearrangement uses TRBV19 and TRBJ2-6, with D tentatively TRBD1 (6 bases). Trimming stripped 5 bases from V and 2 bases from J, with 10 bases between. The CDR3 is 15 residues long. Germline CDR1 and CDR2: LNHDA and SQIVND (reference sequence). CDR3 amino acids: CASSQGSAGANVLTF. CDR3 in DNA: TGTGCCAGTAGTCAGGGGTCAGCTGGGGCCAACGTCCTGACTTTC.

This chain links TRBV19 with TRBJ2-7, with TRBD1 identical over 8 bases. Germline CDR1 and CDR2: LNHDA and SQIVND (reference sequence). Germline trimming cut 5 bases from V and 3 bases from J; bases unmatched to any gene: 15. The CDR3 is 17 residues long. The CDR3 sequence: CASSRSLIRDRSYEQYF. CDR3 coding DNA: TGTGCCAGTAGTCGTTCCCTAATCCGGGACAGGAGCTACGAGCAGTACTTC.

CDR3 nucleotide sequence: TGTGCCAGCAGCTTGGGAGGGAACTATGGCTACACCTTC. Protein: CASSLGGNYGYTF. V and J are TRBV5-4 and TRBJ1-2; D not resolved. This CDR3 spans 13 amino acids. Germline values: CDR1 SGHNT, CDR2 YYREEE (reference sequence). Trimming removed 0 bases at V and 2 bases at J, with 5 bases between.

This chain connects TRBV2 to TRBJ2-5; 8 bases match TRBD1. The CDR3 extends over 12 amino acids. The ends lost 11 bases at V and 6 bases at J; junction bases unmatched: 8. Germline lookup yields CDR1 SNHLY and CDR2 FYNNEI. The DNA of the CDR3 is TGTGCCTCCGGGACAGGCGGAAAGACCCAGTACTTC. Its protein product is CASGTGGKTQYF.

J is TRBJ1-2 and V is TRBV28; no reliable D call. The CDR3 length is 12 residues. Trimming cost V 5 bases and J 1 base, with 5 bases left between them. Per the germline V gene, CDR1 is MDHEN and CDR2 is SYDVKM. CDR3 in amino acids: CASSVFNYGYTF. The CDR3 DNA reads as TGTGCCAGCAGTGTTTTTAACTATGGCTACACCTTC.

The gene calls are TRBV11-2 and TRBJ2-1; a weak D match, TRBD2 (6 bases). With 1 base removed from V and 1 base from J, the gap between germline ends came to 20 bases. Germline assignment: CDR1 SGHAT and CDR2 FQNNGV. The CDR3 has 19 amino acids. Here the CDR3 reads CASSLGSSSSSGSYNEQFF. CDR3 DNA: TGTGCCAGCAGCTTAGGTTCGTCCTCTTCCAGCGGGTCCTACAATGAGCAGTTCTTC. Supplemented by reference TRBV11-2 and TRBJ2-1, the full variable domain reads EAGVAQSPRYKIIEKRQSVAFWCNPISGHATLYWYQQILGQGPKLLIQFQNNGVVDDSQLPKDRFSAERLKGVDSTLKIQPAKLEDSAVYLCASSLGSSSSSGSYNEQFFGPGTRLTVL.

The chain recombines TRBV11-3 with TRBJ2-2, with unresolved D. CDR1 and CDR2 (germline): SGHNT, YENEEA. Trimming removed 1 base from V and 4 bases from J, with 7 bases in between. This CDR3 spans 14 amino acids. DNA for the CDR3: TGTGCCAGCAGCTTAGGACCGACCACCGGGGAGCTGTTTTTT. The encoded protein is CASSLGPTTGELFF.

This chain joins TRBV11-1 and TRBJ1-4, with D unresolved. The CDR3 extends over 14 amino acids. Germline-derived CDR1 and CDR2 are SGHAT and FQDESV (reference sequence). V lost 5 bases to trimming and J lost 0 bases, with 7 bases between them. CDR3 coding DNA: TGTGCCAGCAGCGTACTGTCAACTAATGAAAAACTGTTTTTT. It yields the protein CASSVLSTNEKLFF.

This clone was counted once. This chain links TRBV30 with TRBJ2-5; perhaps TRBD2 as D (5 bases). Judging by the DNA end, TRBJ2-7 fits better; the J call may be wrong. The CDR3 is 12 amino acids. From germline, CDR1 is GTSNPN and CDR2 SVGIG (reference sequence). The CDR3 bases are TGTGCCTGGGACGGGATCTCTGGCGAGCAGTACTTC. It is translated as CAWDGISGEQYF.

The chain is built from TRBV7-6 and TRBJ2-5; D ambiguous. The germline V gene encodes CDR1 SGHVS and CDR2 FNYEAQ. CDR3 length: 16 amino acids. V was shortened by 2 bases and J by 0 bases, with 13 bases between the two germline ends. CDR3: CASSLYAAAYQETQYF. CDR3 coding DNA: TGTGCCAGCAGCTTATACGCGGCGGCCTACCAAGAGACCCAGTACTTC.

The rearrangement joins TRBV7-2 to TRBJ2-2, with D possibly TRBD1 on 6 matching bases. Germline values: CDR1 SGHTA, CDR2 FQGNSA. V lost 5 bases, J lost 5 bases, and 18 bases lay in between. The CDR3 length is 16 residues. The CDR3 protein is CASSPFITGITGELFF. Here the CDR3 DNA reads TGTGCCAGCAGCCCGTTCATAACAGGGATTACCGGGGAGCTGTTTTTT.